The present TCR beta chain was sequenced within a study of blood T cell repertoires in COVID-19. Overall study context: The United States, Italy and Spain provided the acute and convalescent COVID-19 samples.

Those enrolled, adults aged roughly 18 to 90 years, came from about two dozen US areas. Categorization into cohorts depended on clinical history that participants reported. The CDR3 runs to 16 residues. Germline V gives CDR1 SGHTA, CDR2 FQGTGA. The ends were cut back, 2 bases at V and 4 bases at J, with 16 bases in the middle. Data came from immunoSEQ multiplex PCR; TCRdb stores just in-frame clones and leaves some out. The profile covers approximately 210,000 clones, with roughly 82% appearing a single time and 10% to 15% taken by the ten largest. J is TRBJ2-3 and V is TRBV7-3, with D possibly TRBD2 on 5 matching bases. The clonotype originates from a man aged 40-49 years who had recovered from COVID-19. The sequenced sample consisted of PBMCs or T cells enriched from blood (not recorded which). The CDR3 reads CASSLYGVRIADTQYF. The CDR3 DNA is TGTGCCAGCAGCTTATACGGGGTCCGGATCGCAGATACGCAGTATTTT.